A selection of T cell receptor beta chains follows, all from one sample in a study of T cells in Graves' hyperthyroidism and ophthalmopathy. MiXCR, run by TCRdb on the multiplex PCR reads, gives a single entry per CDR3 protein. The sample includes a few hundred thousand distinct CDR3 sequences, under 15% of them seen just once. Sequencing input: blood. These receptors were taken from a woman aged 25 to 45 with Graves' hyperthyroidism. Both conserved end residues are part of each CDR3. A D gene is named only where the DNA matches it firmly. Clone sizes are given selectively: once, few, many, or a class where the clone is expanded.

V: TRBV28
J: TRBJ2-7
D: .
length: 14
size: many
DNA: TGTGCCAGCGAGGGCCATGAAGGCTCCTACGAGCGGTACTTC
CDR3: CASEGHEGSYERYF

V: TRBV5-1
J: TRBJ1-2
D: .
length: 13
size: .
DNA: TGCGCCAGCAGCTTGGAACAGAGCTATGGCTACACCTTC
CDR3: CASSLEQSYGYTF

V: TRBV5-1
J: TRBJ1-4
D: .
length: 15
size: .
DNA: TGCACCAGCAGCACAACCGGCCGTGCTAATGAAAAACTGTTTTTT
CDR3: CTSSTTGRANEKLFF

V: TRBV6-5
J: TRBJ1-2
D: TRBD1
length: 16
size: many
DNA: TGTGCCAGCAGAAGTTACGGGACAGGGACCCTATATGGCTACACCTTC
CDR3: CASRSYGTGTLYGYTF

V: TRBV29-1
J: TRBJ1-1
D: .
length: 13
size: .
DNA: TGCAGCGTTGATCGGGGCGGGAACACTGAAGCTTTCTTT
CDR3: CSVDRGGNTEAFF

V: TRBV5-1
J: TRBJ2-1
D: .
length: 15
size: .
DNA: TGCGCCAGCAGCGTGAAGGGCTCCTACGGCAATGAGCAGTTCTTC
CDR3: CASSVKGSYGNEQFF

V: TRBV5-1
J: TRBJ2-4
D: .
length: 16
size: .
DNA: TGCGCCAGCAGCTTGGAAGGTTCTCGCGCCAAAAACATTCAGTACTTC
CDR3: CASSLEGSRAKNIQYF

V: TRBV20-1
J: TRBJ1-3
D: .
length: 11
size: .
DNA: TGCAGTGCTGGTGAGCGCGGCACCATATATTTT
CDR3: CSAGERGTIYF

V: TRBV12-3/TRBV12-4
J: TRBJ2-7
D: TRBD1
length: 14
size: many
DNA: TGTGCCAGCAGTTTCGGGACAGGGGATTACGAGCAGTACTTC
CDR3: CASSFGTGDYEQYF

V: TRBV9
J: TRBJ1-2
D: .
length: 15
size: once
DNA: TGTGCCAGCAGCGTAAGTGTGGGAGGTAGCTATGGCTACACCTTC
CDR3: CASSVSVGGSYGYTF

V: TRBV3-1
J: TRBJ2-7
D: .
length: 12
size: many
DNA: TGTGCCAGCAGCCAAGTAAGTTCCGAGCAGTACTTC
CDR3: CASSQVSSEQYF

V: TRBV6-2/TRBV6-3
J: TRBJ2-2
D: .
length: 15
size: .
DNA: TGTGCCAGCAGGCCCAGTGGCGGCTCCGCCGGGGAGCTGTTTTTT
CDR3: CASRPSGGSAGELFF

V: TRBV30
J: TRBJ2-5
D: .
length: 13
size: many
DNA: TGTGCCTGGAGTCTATGGGGGGCAGAGACCCAGTACTTC
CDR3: CAWSLWGAETQYF

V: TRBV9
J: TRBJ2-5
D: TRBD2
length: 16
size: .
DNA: TGTGCCAGCAGCGCCGGGGGGGGGGCTCCGGAAGAGACCCAGTACTTC
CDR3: CASSAGGGAPEETQYF

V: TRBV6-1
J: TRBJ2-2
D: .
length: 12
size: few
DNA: TGTGCCAGCAGGAGGGGCCCCGGGGAGCTGTTTTTT
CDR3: CASRRGPGELFF

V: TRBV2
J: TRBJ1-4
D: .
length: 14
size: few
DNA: TGTGCCAGCAGTCCCGGTTCGATGGGGGAAAAACTGTTTTTT
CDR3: CASSPGSMGEKLFF

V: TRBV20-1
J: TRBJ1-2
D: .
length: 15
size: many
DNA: TGCAGTGCTAGAAGGTCTTACGCCCGCATCCCTGGCTACACCTTC
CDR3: CSARRSYARIPGYTF

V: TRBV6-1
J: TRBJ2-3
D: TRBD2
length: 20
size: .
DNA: TGCGCCAGCAGGCAACCGGGACTAGCGGGAGGGGAAGCTAGCACAGATACGCAGTATTTT
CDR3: CASRQPGLAGGEASTDTQYF

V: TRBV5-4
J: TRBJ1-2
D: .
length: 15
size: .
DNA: TGTGCCAGCAGCTTGGTGGCAGCTTATAACTATGGCTACACCTTC
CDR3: CASSLVAAYNYGYTF

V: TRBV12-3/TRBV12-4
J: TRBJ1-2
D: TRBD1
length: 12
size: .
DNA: TGTGCCAGCAGAGGACAGGGCAGAGGCTACACCTTC
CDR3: CASRGQGRGYTF

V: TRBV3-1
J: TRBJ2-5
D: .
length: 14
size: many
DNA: TGTGCCAGCAGCCAAGACTACACACGGGAGACCCAGTACTTC
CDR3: CASSQDYTRETQYF

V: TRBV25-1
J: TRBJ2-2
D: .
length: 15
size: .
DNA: TGTGCCAGCAGTGAATCGGGCTATTACACCGGGGAGCTGTTTTTT
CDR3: CASSESGYYTGELFF

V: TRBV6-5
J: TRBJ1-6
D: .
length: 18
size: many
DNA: TGTGCCAGCAGTTACTCGGGCAGACGGGTAGATTATAATTCACCCCTCCACTTT
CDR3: CASSYSGRRVDYNSPLHF

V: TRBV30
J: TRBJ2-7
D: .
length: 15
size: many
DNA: TGTGCCTGGAGTGTCTATGGGGACGTCACCTACGAGCAGTACTTC
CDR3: CAWSVYGDVTYEQYF

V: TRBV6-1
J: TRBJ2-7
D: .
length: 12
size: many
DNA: TGTGCCAGCAGGGAAGTCTTGGGGGAGCAGTACTTC
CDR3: CASREVLGEQYF

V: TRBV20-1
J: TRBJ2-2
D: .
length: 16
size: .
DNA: TGCAGTGCTAGATACCCCAGCGAAACGAACACCGGGGAGCTGTTTTTT
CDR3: CSARYPSETNTGELFF

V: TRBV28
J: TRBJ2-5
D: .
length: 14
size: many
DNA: TGTGCCAGCAGTTTAGGGTCAGGCCCCGAGACCCAGTACTTC
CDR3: CASSLGSGPETQYF

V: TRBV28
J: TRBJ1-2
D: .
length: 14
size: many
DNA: TGTGCCAGCAGTATGACCCAGCTTAACTATGGCTACACCTTC
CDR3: CASSMTQLNYGYTF

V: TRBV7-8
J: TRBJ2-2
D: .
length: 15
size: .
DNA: TGTGCCAGCAGCTTTAGAGTTTCTAACACCGGGGAGCTGTTTTTT
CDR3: CASSFRVSNTGELFF

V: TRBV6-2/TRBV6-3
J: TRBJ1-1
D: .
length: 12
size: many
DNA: TGTGCCAGCAGTTACCCCTTTCAAGAAGCTTTCTTT
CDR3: CASSYPFQEAFF

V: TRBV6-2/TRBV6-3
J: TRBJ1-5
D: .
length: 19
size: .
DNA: TGTGCCAGCGTGGGGGGGGTCGATGTGGGAGGTCAACTGGGACAGCCCCAGCATTTT
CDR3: CASVGGVDVGGQLGQPQHF

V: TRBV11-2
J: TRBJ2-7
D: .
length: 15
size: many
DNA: TGTGCCAGCAGCTTAAGTTCGACAGCCTCCTACGAGCAGTACTTC
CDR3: CASSLSSTASYEQYF

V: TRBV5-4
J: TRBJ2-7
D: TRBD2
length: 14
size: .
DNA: TGTGCCAGCAACTTGACTAGCGGGACCTACGAGCAGTACTTC
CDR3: CASNLTSGTYEQYF

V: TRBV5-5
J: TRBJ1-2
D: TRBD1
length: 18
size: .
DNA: TGTGCCAGCAGCTTGGTGGGGACAGGGCTCGGTTGGGACTATGGCTACACCTTC
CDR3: CASSLVGTGLGWDYGYTF

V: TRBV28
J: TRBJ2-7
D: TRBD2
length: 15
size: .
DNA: TGTGCCAGCAGTGGCACTAGCGGGAGGGTCTACGAGCAGTACTTC
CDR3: CASSGTSGRVYEQYF

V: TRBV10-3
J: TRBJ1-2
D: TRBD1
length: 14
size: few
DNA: TGTGCCATCAGTCCACAGGGGCAGAGCTATGGCTACACCTTC
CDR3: CAISPQGQSYGYTF

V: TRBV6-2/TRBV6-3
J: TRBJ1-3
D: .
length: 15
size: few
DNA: TGTGCCAGCAGCCGTATTACTACCTCTGGAAACACCATATATTTT
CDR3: CASSRITTSGNTIYF

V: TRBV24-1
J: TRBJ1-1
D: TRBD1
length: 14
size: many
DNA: TGTGCCACCAGTGACGACAGGGAAAACACTGAAGCTTTCTTT
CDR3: CATSDDRENTEAFF

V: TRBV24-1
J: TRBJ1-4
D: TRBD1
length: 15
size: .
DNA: TGTGCCACCAGCGACACAGGGGGACCGGATGAAAAACTGTTTTTT
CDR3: CATSDTGGPDEKLFF

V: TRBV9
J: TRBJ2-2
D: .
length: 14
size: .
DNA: TGTGCCAGCAGCGTATGGCAGAACACCGGGGAGCTGTTTTTT
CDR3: CASSVWQNTGELFF

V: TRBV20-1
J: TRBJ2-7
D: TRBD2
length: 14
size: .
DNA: TGCAGTGCTAGTGTAGTAGCGGGGGGCTACGAGCAGTACTTC
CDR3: CSASVVAGGYEQYF

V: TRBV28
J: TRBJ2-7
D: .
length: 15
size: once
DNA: TGTGCCAGCACCCCAACCAGGTCGGACACCGGGGAGCAGTACTTC
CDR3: CASTPTRSDTGEQYF

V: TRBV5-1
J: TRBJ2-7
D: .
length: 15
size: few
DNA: TGCGCCAGCAGCTTGTTTACCGGGAGAATAGTCGAGCAGTACTTC
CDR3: CASSLFTGRIVEQYF

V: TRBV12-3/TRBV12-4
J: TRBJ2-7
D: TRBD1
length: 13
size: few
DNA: TGTGCCAGCAGTACAACAGGGGACTACGAGCAGTACTTC
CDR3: CASSTTGDYEQYF

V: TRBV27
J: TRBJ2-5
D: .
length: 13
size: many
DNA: TGTGCCAGCAGCAGTTTATCGGTCGAGACCCAGTACTTC
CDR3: CASSSLSVETQYF

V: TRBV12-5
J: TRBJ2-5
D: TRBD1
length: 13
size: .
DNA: TGTGCTAGTGGCCCAGGGGGCACAGAGACCCAGTACTTC
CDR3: CASGPGGTETQYF

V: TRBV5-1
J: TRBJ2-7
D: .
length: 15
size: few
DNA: TGCGCCAGCAGCTTGAGCCCGGACGCCTCCTACGAGCAGTACTTC
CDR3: CASSLSPDASYEQYF

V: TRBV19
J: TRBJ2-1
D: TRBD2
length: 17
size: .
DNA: TGTGCCAGTAGTATCACTAGCGGGAGGGAATCCTACAATGAGCAGTTCTTC
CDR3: CASSITSGRESYNEQFF

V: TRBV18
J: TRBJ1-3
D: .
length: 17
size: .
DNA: TGTGCCAGCTCACCACCCTGGCCGATTATCTCTGGAAACACCATATATTTT
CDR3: CASSPPWPIISGNTIYF

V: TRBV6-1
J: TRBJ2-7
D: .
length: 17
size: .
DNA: TGTGCCAGCACCGATACCCTTATGAGTCCGCGGATCTACGAGCAGTACTTC
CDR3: CASTDTLMSPRIYEQYF

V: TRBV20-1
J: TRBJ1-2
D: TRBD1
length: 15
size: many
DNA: TGCAGTGCAAGACCGGGACAGGGGAGAGTTCGGGGCTACACCTTC
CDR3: CSARPGQGRVRGYTF

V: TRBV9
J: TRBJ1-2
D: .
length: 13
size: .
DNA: TGTGCCAGCAGCCCTTCCCCTCTCAATGGCTACACCTTC
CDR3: CASSPSPLNGYTF

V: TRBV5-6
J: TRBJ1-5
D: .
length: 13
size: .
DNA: TGTGCCAGCAGCTTGGGGGTGGATCAGCCCCAGCATTTT
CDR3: CASSLGVDQPQHF

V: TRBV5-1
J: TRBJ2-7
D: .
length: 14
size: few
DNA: TGCGCCAGCAGCTTGGAGTTCAGGGCCTACGAGCAGTACTTC
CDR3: CASSLEFRAYEQYF

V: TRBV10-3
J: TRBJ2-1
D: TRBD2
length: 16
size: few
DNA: TGTGCCATCAGAGAATCTAGCGGGAGGGGGTCGGATGAGCAGTTCTTC
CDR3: CAIRESSGRGSDEQFF

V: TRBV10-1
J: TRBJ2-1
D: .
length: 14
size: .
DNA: TGCGCCAGCAGTAATCTGACCCCCCACAATGAGCAGTTCTTC
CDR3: CASSNLTPHNEQFF

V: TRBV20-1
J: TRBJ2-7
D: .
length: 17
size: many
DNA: TGCAGTGCTAGAGATCTAGTGGTAGCGCAGGTCGGCTACGAGCAGTACTTC
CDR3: CSARDLVVAQVGYEQYF

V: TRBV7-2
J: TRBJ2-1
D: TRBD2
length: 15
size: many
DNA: TGTGCCAGCAGCTTAGTTTCGGGAGGGTCCGATGAGCAGTTCTTC
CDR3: CASSLVSGGSDEQFF

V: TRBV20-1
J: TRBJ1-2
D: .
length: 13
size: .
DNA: TGCAGTGCTACCGGGACGCCGGGCTATGGCTACACCTTC
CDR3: CSATGTPGYGYTF

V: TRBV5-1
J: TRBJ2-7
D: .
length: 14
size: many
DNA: TGCGCCAGCAGCCCGTCGAACTCACTTTACGAGCAGTACTTC
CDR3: CASSPSNSLYEQYF